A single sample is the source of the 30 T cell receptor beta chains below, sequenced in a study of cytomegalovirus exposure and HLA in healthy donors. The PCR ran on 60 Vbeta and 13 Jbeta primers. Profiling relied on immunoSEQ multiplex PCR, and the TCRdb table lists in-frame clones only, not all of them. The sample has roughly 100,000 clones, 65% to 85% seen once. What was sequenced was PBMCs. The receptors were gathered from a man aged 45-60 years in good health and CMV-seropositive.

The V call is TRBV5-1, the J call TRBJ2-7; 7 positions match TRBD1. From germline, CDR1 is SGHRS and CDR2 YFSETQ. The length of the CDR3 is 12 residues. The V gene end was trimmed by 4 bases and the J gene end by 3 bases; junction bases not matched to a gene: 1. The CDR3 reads CASSRDSYEQYF. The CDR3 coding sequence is TGCGCCAGCAGCCGGGACAGCTACGAGCAGTACTTC.

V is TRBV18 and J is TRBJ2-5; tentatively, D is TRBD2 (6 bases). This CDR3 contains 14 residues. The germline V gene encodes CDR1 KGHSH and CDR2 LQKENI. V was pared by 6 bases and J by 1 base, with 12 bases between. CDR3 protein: CASSPLGGQETQYF. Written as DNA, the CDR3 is TGTGCCAGCTCGCCCTTGGGGGGCCAAGAGACCCAGTACTTC.

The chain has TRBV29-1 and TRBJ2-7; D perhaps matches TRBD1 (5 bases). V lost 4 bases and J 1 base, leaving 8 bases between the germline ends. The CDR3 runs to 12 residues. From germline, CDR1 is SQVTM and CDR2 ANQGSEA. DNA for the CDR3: TGCAGCGTTGGTGACAGATCCTACGAGCAGTACTTC. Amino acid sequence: CSVGDRSYEQYF.

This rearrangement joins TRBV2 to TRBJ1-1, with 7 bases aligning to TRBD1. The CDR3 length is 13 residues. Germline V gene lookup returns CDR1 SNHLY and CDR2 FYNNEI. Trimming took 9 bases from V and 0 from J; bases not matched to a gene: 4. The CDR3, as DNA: TGTGCCAGGACAGGGACCATGAACACTGAAGCTTTCTTT. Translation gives CARTGTMNTEAFF. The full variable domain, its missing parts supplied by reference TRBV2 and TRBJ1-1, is EPEVTQTPSHQVTQMGQEVILRCVPISNHLYFYWYRQILGQKVEFLVSFYNNEISEKSEIFDDQFSVERPDGSNFTLKIRSTKLEDSAMYFCARTGTMNTEAFFGQGTRLTVV.

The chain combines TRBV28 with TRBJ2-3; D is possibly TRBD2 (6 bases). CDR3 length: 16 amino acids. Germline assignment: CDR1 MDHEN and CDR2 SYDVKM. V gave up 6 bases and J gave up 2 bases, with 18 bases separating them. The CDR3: CASSLGRAGLTDTQYF. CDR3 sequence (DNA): TGTGCCAGCAGCTTAGGGCGGGCGGGACTCACAGATACGCAGTATTTT.

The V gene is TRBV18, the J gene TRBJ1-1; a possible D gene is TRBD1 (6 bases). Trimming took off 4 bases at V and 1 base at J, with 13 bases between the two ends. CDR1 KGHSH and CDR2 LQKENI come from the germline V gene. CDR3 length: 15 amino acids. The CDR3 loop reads CASSLVQGSNTEAFF. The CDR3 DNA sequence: TGTGCCAGCTCACTCGTACAGGGTTCGAACACTGAAGCTTTCTTT.

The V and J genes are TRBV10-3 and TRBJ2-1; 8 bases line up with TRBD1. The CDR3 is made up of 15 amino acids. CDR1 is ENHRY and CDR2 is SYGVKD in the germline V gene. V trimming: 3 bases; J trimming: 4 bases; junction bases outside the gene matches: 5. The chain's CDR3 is CAISEQGENYNEQFF. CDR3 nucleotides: TGTGCCATCAGTGAACAGGGGGAAAATTACAATGAGCAGTTCTTC.

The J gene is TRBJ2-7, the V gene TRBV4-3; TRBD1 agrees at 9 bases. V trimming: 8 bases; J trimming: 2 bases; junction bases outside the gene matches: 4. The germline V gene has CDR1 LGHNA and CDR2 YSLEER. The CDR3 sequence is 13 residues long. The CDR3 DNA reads TGCGCCAGCGGGGGGGACAGGGCCTACGAGCAGTACTTC. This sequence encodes CASGGDRAYEQYF.

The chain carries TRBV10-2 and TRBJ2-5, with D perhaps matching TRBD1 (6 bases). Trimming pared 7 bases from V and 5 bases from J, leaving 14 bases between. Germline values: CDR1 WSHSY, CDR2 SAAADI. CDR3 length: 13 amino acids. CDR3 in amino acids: CASKQTGSETQYF. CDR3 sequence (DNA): TGCGCCAGCAAACAAACAGGGTCGGAGACCCAGTACTTC.

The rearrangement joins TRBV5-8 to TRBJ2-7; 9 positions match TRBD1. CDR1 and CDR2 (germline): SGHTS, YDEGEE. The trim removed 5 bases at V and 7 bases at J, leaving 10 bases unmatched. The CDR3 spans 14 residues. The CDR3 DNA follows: TGTGCCAGCAGTTACACCGGGACAGGGTATGAGCAGTACTTC. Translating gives CASSYTGTGYEQYF.

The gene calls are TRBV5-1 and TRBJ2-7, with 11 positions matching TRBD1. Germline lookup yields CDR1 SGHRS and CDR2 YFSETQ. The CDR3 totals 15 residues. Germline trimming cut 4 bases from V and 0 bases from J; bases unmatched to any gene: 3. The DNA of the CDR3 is TGCGCCAGCAGCACGGGACAGGGGGGCTCCTACGAGCAGTACTTC. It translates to CASSTGQGGSYEQYF. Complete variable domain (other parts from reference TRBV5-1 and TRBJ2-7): KAGVTQTPRYLIKTRGQQVTLSCSPISGHRSVSWYQQTPGQGLQFLFEYFSETQRNKGNFPGRFSGRQFSNSRSEMNVSTLELGDSALYLCASSTGQGGSYEQYFGPGTRLTVT.

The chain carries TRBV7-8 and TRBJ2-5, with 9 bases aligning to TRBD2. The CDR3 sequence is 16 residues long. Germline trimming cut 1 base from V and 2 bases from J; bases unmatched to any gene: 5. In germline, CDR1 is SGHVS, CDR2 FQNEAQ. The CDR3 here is CASSLGSGRHQETQYF. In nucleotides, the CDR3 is TGTGCCAGCAGCTTAGGAAGCGGGAGGCATCAAGAGACCCAGTACTTC.

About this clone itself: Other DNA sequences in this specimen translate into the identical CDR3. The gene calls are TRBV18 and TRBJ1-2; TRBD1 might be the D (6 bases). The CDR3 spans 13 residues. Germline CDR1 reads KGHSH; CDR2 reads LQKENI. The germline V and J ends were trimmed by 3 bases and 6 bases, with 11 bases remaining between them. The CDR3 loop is CASSPSRGDGYTF. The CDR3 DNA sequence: TGTGCCAGCTCACCTAGCAGGGGAGATGGCTACACCTTC.

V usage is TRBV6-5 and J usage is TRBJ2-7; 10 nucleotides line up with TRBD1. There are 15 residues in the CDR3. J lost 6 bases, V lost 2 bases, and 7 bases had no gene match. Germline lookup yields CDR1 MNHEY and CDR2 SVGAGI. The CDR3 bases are TGTGCCAGCAGTTACGCTGGGACAGGGGCGGCCGAGCAGTACTTC. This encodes CASSYAGTGAAEQYF.

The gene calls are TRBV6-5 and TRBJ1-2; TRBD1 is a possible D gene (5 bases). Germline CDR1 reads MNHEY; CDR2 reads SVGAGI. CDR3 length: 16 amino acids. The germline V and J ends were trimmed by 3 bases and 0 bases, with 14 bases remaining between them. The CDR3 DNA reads TGTGCCAGCAGTTATGGGGCCAACGGGCCTAACTATGGCTACACCTTC. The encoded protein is CASSYGANGPNYGYTF.

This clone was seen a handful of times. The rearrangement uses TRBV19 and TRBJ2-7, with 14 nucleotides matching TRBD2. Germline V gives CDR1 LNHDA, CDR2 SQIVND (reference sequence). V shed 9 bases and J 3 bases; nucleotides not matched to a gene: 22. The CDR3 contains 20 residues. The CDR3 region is CARPGLAGESRTFDNYEQYF. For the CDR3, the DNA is TGTGCCAGACCGGGACTAGCGGGAGAATCAAGGACCTTCGACAACTACGAGCAGTACTTC.

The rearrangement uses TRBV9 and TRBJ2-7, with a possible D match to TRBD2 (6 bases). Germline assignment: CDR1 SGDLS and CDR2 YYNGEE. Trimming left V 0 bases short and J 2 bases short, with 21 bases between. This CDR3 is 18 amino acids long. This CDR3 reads CASSVVGDWNSGPYEQYF. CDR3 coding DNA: TGTGCCAGCAGCGTAGTCGGGGACTGGAATTCGGGACCCTACGAGCAGTACTTC.

For the CDR3, the DNA is TGTGCCAGCAGTTGGGTACAGCGCAATCAGCCCCAGCATTTT. Its translation: CASSWVQRNQPQHF. The chain carries TRBV28 and TRBJ1-5; D unclear. The CDR3 contains 14 residues. From germline, CDR1 is MDHEN and CDR2 SYDVKM. Trimming removed 4 bases at V and 2 bases at J, with 9 bases between.

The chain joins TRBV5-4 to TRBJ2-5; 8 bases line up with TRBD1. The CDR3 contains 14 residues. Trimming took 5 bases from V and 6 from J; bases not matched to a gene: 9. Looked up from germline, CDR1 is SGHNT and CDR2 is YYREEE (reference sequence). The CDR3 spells CASSHPGGAQTQYF. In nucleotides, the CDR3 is TGTGCCAGCAGTCACCCAGGGGGCGCGCAGACCCAGTACTTC.

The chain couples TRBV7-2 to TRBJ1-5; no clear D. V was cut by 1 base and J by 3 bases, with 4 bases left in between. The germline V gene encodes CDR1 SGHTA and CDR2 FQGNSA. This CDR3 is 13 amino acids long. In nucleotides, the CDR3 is TGTGCCAGCAGCTTAGTAGACAATCAGCCCCAGCATTTT. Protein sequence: CASSLVDNQPQHF.

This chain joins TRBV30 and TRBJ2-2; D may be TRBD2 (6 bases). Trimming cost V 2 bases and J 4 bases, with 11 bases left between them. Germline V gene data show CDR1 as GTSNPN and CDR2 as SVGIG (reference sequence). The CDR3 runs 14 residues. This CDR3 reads CAWSLAGSTGELFF. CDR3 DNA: TGTGCCTGGAGTTTGGCGGGAAGCACCGGGGAGCTGTTTTTT.

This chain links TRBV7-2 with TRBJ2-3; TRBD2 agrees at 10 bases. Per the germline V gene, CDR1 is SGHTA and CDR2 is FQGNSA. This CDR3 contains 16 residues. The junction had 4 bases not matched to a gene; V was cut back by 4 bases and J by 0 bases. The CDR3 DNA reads TGTGCCAGCAGCTCCACTAGCGGGATTAGCACAGATACGCAGTATTTT. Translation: CASSSTSGISTDTQYF.

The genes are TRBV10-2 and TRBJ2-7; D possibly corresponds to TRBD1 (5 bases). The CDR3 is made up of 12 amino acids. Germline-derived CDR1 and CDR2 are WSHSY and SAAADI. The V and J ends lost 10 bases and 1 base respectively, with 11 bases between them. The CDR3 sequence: CATQQASYEQYF. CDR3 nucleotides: TGCGCCACCCAACAGGCGTCCTACGAGCAGTACTTC.

The DNA for the CDR3 is TGTGCCAGCAGCGAGTCACTAGCGGGGGCTTACAATGAGCAGTTCTTC. Protein sequence: CASSESLAGAYNEQFF. The chain is built from TRBV9 and TRBJ2-1; 11 nucleotides match TRBD2. J was trimmed by 4 bases and V by 3 bases; bases with no gene match: 6. The CDR3 has 16 residues. Germline V lookup: CDR1 SGDLS, CDR2 YYNGEE.

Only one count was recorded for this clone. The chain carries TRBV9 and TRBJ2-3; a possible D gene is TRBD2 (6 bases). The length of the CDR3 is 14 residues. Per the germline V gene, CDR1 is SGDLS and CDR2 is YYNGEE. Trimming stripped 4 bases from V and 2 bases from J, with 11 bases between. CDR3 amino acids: CASSTTDYTDTQYF. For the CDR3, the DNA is TGTGCCAGCAGCACCACGGACTACACAGATACGCAGTATTTT.

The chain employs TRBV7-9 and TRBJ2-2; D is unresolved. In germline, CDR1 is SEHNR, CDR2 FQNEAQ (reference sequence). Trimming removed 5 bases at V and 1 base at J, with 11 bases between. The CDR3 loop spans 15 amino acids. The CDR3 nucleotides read TGTGCCAGCAGCCCGACATCTTTGAACACCGGGGAGCTGTTTTTT. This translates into CASSPTSLNTGELFF.

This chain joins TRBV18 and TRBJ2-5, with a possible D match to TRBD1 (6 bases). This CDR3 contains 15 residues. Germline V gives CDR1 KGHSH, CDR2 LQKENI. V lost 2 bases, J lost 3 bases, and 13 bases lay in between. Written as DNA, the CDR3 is TGTGCCAGCTCACCATGGCGGCCAGGGGAAGAGACCCAGTACTTC. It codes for CASSPWRPGEETQYF.

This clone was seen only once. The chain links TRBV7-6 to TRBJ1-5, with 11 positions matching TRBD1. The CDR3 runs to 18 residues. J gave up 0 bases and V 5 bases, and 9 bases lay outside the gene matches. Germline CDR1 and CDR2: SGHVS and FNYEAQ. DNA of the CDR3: TGTGCCAGCAGCGAGGGGACAGGGGGTCTGATTAGCAATCAGCCCCAGCATTTT. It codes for CASSEGTGGLISNQPQHF.

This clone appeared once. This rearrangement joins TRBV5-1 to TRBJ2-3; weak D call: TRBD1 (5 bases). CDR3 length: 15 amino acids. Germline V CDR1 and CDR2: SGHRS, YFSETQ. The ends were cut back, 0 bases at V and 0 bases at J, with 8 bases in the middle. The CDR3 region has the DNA TGCGCCAGCAGCTTGGGGACAACTAGCACAGATACGCAGTATTTT. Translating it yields CASSLGTTSTDTQYF.

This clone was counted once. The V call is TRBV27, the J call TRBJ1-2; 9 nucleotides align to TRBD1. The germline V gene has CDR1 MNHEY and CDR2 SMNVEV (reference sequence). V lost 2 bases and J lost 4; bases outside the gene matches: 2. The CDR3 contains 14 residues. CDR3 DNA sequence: TGTGCCAGCAGTTTAGGACAGGGGCCCTATGGCTACACCTTC. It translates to CASSLGQGPYGYTF.